What follows are 22 T cell receptor beta chains derived from one specimen sequenced in a study of radiotherapy plus CTLA-4 blockade in lung cancer. Sequenced by immunoSEQ multiplex PCR; TCRdb stores in-frame clones only, minus some. The profile shows around 99,000 clones, around 90% of them singletons. Here the sequenced sample was peripheral blood, taken from a patient treated with radiotherapy plus ipilimumab. Receptors originate from a human donor with non-small cell lung cancer that progressed on radiotherapy plus ipilimumab.

The chain recombines TRBV9 with TRBJ1-5, with 8 bases matching TRBD1. The V and J ends lost 3 bases and 5 bases, in that order; junction bases with no gene match: 10. Germline CDR1 SGDLS, CDR2 YYNGEE. CDR3 length: 16 amino acids. The CDR3 DNA follows: TGTGCCAGCAGCGCGGGACCAGGGGGCCGCGATCAGCCCCAGCATTTT. This sequence encodes CASSAGPGGRDQPQHF.

The rearrangement uses TRBV5-1 and TRBJ1-2; 10 bases align to TRBD1. After removal of 3 bases from V and 3 bases from J, the junction contained 2 bases not matched to a gene. Germline V gives CDR1 SGHRS, CDR2 YFSETQ. This CDR3 comprises 14 residues. CDR3 sequence reads: CASSWTGGDYGYTF. The CDR3 nucleotides are TGCGCCAGCAGCTGGACAGGGGGGGACTATGGCTACACCTTC.

The chain joins TRBV29-1 to TRBJ1-1, with D possibly matching TRBD1 (5 bases). V was cut by 5 bases and J by 0 bases, with 13 bases left in between. The CDR3 runs 14 residues. In germline, CDR1 is SQVTM, CDR2 ANQGSEA. CDR3 sequence (DNA): TGCAGCGTTTTGGGGGTCAACATGAACACTGAAGCTTTCTTT. Its protein is CSVLGVNMNTEAFF.

This clone was detected only once. The chain couples TRBV30 to TRBJ2-5, with 15 bases aligning to TRBD2. V lost 1 base to trimming and J lost 5 bases; unmatched junction nucleotides: 20. The CDR3 runs to 21 residues. The germline gives CDR1 GTSNPN, CDR2 SVGIG (reference sequence). CDR3 residues: CAWSAAGTSGRTSRVRETQYF. CDR3 coding DNA: TGTGCCTGGAGTGCCGCCGGGACTAGCGGGAGGACAAGTCGGGTTCGGGAGACCCAGTACTTC.

V gene TRBV1 combines with J gene TRBJ2-7; the listed D gene, TRBD2, was not tested against the DNA. TRBV1 is a pseudogene locus. The CDR3 has 17 amino acids. The CDR3 nucleotides are TGCACCAGCAGTTCCAGGGAACTAGCGGGTTCCTCCTACGAGCAGTACTTC. It yields the protein CTSSSRELAGSSYEQYF.

CDR3 region: CASSSNSATNEKLFF. Written as DNA, the CDR3 is TGCGCCAGCAGCTCCAACAGTGCAACTAATGAAAAACTGTTTTTT. The chain has TRBV5-1 and TRBJ1-4; D remains unclear. The germline V gene has CDR1 SGHRS and CDR2 YFSETQ. The CDR3 contains 15 residues. V was pared by 3 bases and J by 0 bases, with 9 bases between.

The chain couples TRBV29-1 to TRBJ2-1; TRBD2 is a possible D gene (6 bases). V shed 7 bases and J shed 10 bases, with 17 bases lying between them. The germline CDR1 and CDR2 sequences are SQVTM and ANQGSEA. The CDR3 runs to 12 residues. CDR3 region: CSAGTGSMEQFF. CDR3 nucleotides: TGCAGCGCCGGGACTGGGAGTATGGAGCAGTTCTTC.

V is TRBV2 and J is TRBJ2-5, with 9 bases matching TRBD2. The length of the CDR3 is 18 residues. The germline CDR1 and CDR2 sequences are SNHLY and FYNNEI. J lost 4 bases, V lost 5 bases, and 17 bases had no gene match. In nucleotides, the CDR3 is TGTGCCAGCAGTTCGAGGTTAACTAGCGGGCCATTAGGAGAGACCCAGTACTTC. This translates into CASSSRLTSGPLGETQYF.

This clone was picked up one time. The V call is TRBV5-6, the J call TRBJ2-1, with TRBD2 matching over 7 bases. The CDR3 contains 13 residues. In germline, CDR1 is SGHDT, CDR2 YYEEEE. Unmatched junction bases numbered 8, after V lost 4 bases and J lost 10 bases. CDR3 nucleotides: TGTGCCAGCAGCGTGGGAGGGCCGGGGGAGCAGTTCTTC. Protein sequence: CASSVGGPGEQFF.

The V gene is TRBV5-1, the J gene TRBJ2-5, with 8 bases that match TRBD1. From germline, CDR1 is SGHRS and CDR2 YFSETQ. The ends lost 3 bases at V and 2 bases at J; junction bases unmatched: 6. This CDR3 contains 15 residues. The CDR3 reads CASSSGTGGQETQYF. The CDR3 DNA reads TGCGCCAGCAGCTCCGGTACAGGGGGACAAGAGACCCAGTACTTC.

The chain links TRBV16 to TRBJ2-1; 7 nucleotides align to TRBD1. After removal of 3 bases from V and 1 base from J, the junction contained 3 bases not matched to a gene. This CDR3 is built from 15 residues. Germline V gives CDR1 KGHSY, CDR2 FQNENV. The CDR3 DNA sequence: TGTGCCAGCAGCCAGCTGGGACAGTCCTACAATGAGCAGTTCTTC. This translates into CASSQLGQSYNEQFF.

The J gene is TRBJ2-2, the V gene TRBV7-3; 12 bases are shared with TRBD1. Germline values: CDR1 SGHTA, CDR2 FQGTGA. The CDR3 covers 15 residues. The V gene end was trimmed by 2 bases and the J gene end by 9 bases; junction bases not matched to a gene: 4. CDR3 protein: CASSLVGTGGRELFF. Written as DNA, the CDR3 is TGTGCCAGCAGCTTAGTAGGGACAGGGGGCAGGGAGCTGTTTTTT.

This clone was seen a handful of times. V is TRBV12-5 and J is TRBJ2-6; D remains unclear. The V gene lost 5 bases and the J gene lost 0 bases, with 2 bases spanning the gap. The germline V gene encodes CDR1 LGHNT and CDR2 FRNRAP. CDR3 length: 13 amino acids. In DNA, the CDR3 is TGTGCTAGTGGTCCCTCTGGGGCCAACGTCCTGACTTTC. Translating gives CASGPSGANVLTF.

The rearrangement uses TRBV5-1 and TRBJ1-2; D call uncertain. Trimming stripped 4 bases from V and 1 base from J, with 5 bases between. This CDR3 is 12 amino acids long. CDR1 is SGHRS, CDR2 YFSETQ, per germline. CDR3 loop: CASSDGNYGYTF. The CDR3 DNA sequence: TGCGCCAGCAGCGACGGTAACTATGGCTACACCTTC.

The gene calls are TRBV9 and TRBJ1-3; no firm D call. Per the germline V gene, CDR1 is SGDLS and CDR2 is YYNGEE. V was trimmed by 0 bases and J by 1 base, leaving 20 bases between them. CDR3 length equals 19 residues. In DNA form, the CDR3 reads TGTGCCAGCAGCGTAGCGACGCCGGTCCCTCACCTTTCTGGAAACACCATATATTTT. Its protein product is CASSVATPVPHLSGNTIYF.

Concerning this clone itself: An end of the junction does not agree with germline; a read error may underlie this. CDR3 bases: TGTGCCGCCAGCCCGGGACAGGGAATCTATGGCTACACCTTC. This encodes CAASPGQGIYGYTF. The genes are TRBV15 and TRBJ1-2; TRBD1 aligns across 9 bases. The CDR3 runs 14 residues. The V gene's germline CDR1 is LNHNV and CDR2 YYDKDF (reference sequence).

This rearrangement joins TRBV7-6 to TRBJ2-7; D uncertain. Germline assignment: CDR1 SGHVS and CDR2 FNYEAQ. Trimming removed 3 bases from V and 2 bases from J, with 14 bases in between. This CDR3 comprises 15 residues. CDR3 sequence (DNA): TGTGCCAGCAGCTTCGGCCCCTTGGCTCCCTACGAGCAGTACTTC. Amino acid sequence: CASSFGPLAPYEQYF.

V and J are TRBV30 and TRBJ1-1; D call uncertain. The germline CDR1 and CDR2 sequences are GTSNPN and SVGIG (reference sequence). This CDR3 spans 12 amino acids. Trimming cost V 2 bases and J 5 bases, with 9 bases left between them. The CDR3 reads CAWSHGETEAFF. In DNA form, the CDR3 reads TGTGCCTGGAGTCACGGGGAGACTGAAGCTTTCTTT.

The chain joins TRBV7-9 to TRBJ1-1; 7 nucleotides line up with TRBD1. Trimming cost V 6 bases and J 11 bases; bases outside gene matches: 15. The CDR3 covers 14 residues. The germline gives CDR1 SEHNR, CDR2 FQNEAQ (reference sequence). DNA for the CDR3: TGTGCCAGCAGTCTTGGGGGCACCGGGACAGTGGCTTTCTTT. Amino acid sequence: CASSLGGTGTVAFF.

The chain links TRBV6-5 to TRBJ1-1; D call uncertain. The CDR3 runs to 13 residues. Per germline, CDR1 MNHEY and CDR2 SVGAGI. V dropped 5 bases and J dropped 0 bases, with 7 bases sitting between them. This chain's CDR3 is CASSQRMNTEAFF. Here the CDR3 DNA reads TGTGCCAGCAGTCAGAGGATGAACACTGAAGCTTTCTTT.

The rearrangement joins TRBV6-4 to TRBJ2-3; 13 positions agree with TRBD2. Germline lookup yields CDR1 MRHNA and CDR2 SNTAGT. This CDR3 has 20 amino acids. V lost 4 bases and J lost 0; bases outside the gene matches: 13. This CDR3 is CASSGLEGWTSGGSTDTQYF. The CDR3 bases are TGTGCCAGCAGTGGACTCGAAGGATGGACTAGCGGGGGAAGCACAGATACGCAGTATTTT.

V is TRBV11-2 and J is TRBJ2-1; perhaps TRBD2 as D (6 bases). The CDR3 spans 15 residues. CDR1 is SGHAT, CDR2 FQNNGV, per germline. V lost 3 bases, J lost 6 bases, and 15 bases lay in between. This chain's CDR3 is CASSFWPDSGNEQFF. CDR3 nucleotide sequence: TGTGCCAGCAGCTTTTGGCCCGATAGCGGCAATGAGCAGTTCTTC.